This T cell receptor beta chain comes out of a study of shared clonotypes between healthy human individuals (dated by TCRdb to about 2020). Turning to the overall study: Three men and a couple of women, aged 18 to 49 years, made up the cohort. For each donor, CD4 naive and CD4 memory were each run on three plates, CD8 naive on two plates, and CD8 memory on one plate. The study deeply sequenced blood TCR repertoires of about 5 healthy adults to estimate repertoire size and the extent of clonotype sharing between individuals. To increase sequencing depth and limit assay-specific biases, different laboratories used diverse techniques to prepare libraries and sequence TCR repertoires. Between about 0.94 and 8.9 billion PBMCs per donor were obtained by leukapheresis. Study-wide findings and limitations: Sampling was restricted to blood, and TCR repertoires in tissue are likely to differ from TCR repertoires in blood. Based on pairwise subsampling, the degree of clonotype sharing among donors was expected to be affected by sequencing depth. Estimated clonotype richness was generally larger for naive than for memory subsets. Higher generation probabilities were observed for clonotypes shared by all four sorted-subset donors than for non-shared clonotypes. Approximately 5% of naive CD4, 3.5% of naive CD8, approximately 2.2% of memory CD4, and around 0.4% of memory CD8 clonotypes were shared across several donors. Incomplete sequencing was indicated by rarefaction of sorted-subset datasets, despite the large sequencing depth. The genetic and exposure-history diversity represented was limited by the small number of donors.

TCR CDR3 regions were amplified from genomic DNA by multiplex PCR using the deep immunoSEQ assay. Genomic DNA extracted from each cell subset was distributed evenly over all wells of several immunoSEQ 96-well plates, and each plate served as one replicate. For sorted subsets, 150 to 200 ng genomic DNA, equal to about 30,000 T cell genomes, was loaded into each replicate PCR. Purified libraries were quantified with a Qubit 3.0 fluorometer, sized on a Bioanalyzer 2100, and re-quantified with the KAPA Library Quantification kit. A separate single-read 150-cycle Illumina NextSeq 550 flow cell was used to sequence each immunoSEQ 96-well plate. Regarding the original processing steps: Because the immunoSEQ output held only junctional sequences and lacked quality scores, the filtering could not match the filtering applied to full-length reads. To assign V/J genes and CDR3, sequences were annotated against IMGT germline references using PyIR, a Python wrapper for IgBLAST v1.9. Reads with weak V/J assignments (E-value above 1e-6), missing CDR3, stop codons, out-of-frame junctions, or ambiguous translated residues were removed. V3J clonotypes were defined by identical inferred V gene, J gene, and CDR3 amino acid sequence. The percentage overlap between two repertoires was calculated by dividing the number of shared unique clonotypes by the size of the smaller repertoire. RTK rarefaction, the Chao1 estimator, and Recon v2.1 estimates of unobserved clonotypes were used to assess repertoire richness. Generation probabilities were computed with OLGA for all TCRbeta clonotypes obtained by the gDNA method from a handful of donors. TCRdb's version of the immuneACCESS table is confined to in-frame rearrangements and falls short of the full clone set. An unresolved V gene accounts for under half of the shortfall where checked; the remainder is of unknown origin. V, J and clone size were drawn from that table, and D and trimming were deduced from the DNA. Recorded for this sample are millions of clones; around 95% of them occurred a single time. The leading ten clones occupy more than 0.1% of the sample.

The donors were healthy, HIV-negative adults with no recently reported acute infections or vaccinations. Only Caucasian adults living in Nashville, Tennessee, USA were represented among the donors. Magnetic negative selection was used to enrich CD4+ T cells, after which naive cells were positively selected on CD45RA and the negative fraction became the memory subset. After blood collection by leukapheresis, PBMCs were isolated using Ficoll-Histopaque density gradient centrifugation and then cryopreserved in the vapor phase of liquid nitrogen. Purity and quantity of every magnetically sorted T cell population were checked by analytical flow cytometry. Genomic DNA was isolated from each sorted fraction and quantified by UV absorbance on a Nanodrop 2000c. Details on this clone: Its cognate antigen has yet to be identified. Qualities for individual bases were not recorded, and no much larger clone is one base off.

The CDR3 spans 11 residues, from the cysteine through the phenylalanine. Only the CDR3 part of the read is kept: 33 bases, read in frame from the first base. Deletion took 7 bases off V and 13 bases off J, with a span of 16 bases between the germline ends. CDR1 and CDR2 (MNHEY, SVGAGI) derive from the germline V gene. Material: naive CD4+ T cells sorted from blood. Per the publication, the cell subset or site label means: CD45RA+ positively selected. The rearranged chain carries TRBV6-5 and TRBJ1-2, with no confident D gene call. The sequence came from a man between 18 and 35 years old in good health. The DNA sequence is as follows: TGTGCCAGCACCTCCCGTGGCTCGGTCACCTTC. The resulting protein is CASTSRGSVTF.